These 16 T cell receptor beta chains were sequenced from one sample in a study of human T cells and chemical hapten exposure. The time point here: patch test 1, 2 weeks after DPC sensitization. Treatment here: therapeutic diphenylcyclopropenone sensitization with weekly scalp DPC. TCRdb passed the RACE reads through MiXCR, listing each CDR3 protein once. The sample consists of under 200,000 distinct CDR3 sequences, 14% of them appearing once. The input for sequencing was whole blood, taken in connection with sensitization to the hapten diphenylcyclopropenone (DPC). The receptors originated from a woman in her thirties with alopecia areata. Some clones in this sample may be carry-over from other donors' samples.

This chain joins TRBV24-1 and TRBJ2-3; tentatively, D is TRBD1 or TRBD2 (5 bases each). Germline V gene data show CDR1 as KGHDR and CDR2 as SFDVKD. This CDR3 spans 14 amino acids. V lost 4 bases, J lost 5 bases, and 12 bases lay in between. The CDR3 region is CATSESYGGDTQYF. CDR3 DNA: TGTGCCACCAGTGAATCCTATGGGGGAGATACGCAGTATTTT.

This clonotype showed up just once. The rearrangement joins TRBV21-1 to TRBJ2-5; the table's D call TRBD1 went unverified against the DNA. TRBV21-1 is marked as a pseudogene. This CDR3 is built from 15 residues. The CDR3 nucleotides read TGTGCCAGCAGCAAAGTTGGGACGGTCCAAGAGACCCAGTACTTC. It translates to CASSKVGTVQETQYF.

The genes are TRBV12-3 or TRBV12-4 and TRBJ1-5; unclear D gene. The CDR3 runs 16 residues. Trimming left V 1 base short and J 4 bases short, with 14 bases between. In DNA, the CDR3 is TGTGCCAGCAGTTTAGAGTATCGCAGGCCGAATCAGCCCCAGCATTTT. It codes for CASSLEYRRPNQPQHF.

V is TRBV20-1 and J is TRBJ2-3, with D hard to call. V lost 3 bases and J lost 0, with 4 bases in between. The V gene's germline CDR1 is DFQATT and CDR2 SNEGSKA (reference sequence). This CDR3 is 12 amino acids long. The CDR3 bases are TGCAGTGCTAGTTGGAGCACAGATACGCAGTATTTT. This encodes CSASWSTDTQYF.

This clonotype has a handful of counts. V gene TRBV4-2 combines with J gene TRBJ2-3; D might be TRBD2 (6 bases). CDR3 size: 17 residues. Germline CDR1 reads LGHNA; CDR2 reads YNFKEQ. The V end lost 4 bases, the J end lost 2 bases, and 19 bases lay between the germline ends. CDR3: CASSLLIGDSFTDTQYF. CDR3 DNA sequence: TGTGCCAGCAGCCTCCTGATAGGGGACTCATTCACAGATACGCAGTATTTT.

The rearrangement links TRBV10-2 to TRBJ1-2; D uncertain. Trimming left V 2 bases short and J 8 bases short, with 6 bases between. Germline V gene sequence: CDR1 WSHSY, CDR2 SAAADI. The CDR3 sequence is 11 residues long. CDR3 sequence (DNA): TGCGCCAGCAGTGAGGGTCGGGGCTACACCTTC. This gives the protein CASSEGRGYTF.

The V gene is TRBV20-1, the J gene TRBJ2-7; D gene ambiguous. V was pared by 0 bases and J by 4 bases, with 16 bases between. CDR1 and CDR2 (germline): DFQATT, SNEGSKA (reference sequence). CDR3 length equals 15 residues. In DNA, the CDR3 is TGCAGTGCTAGAGATAGTAGGGCCCACCCTTACGAGCAGTACTTC. As protein: CSARDSRAHPYEQYF.

This clonotype was found a few times. The chain carries TRBV5-4 and TRBJ2-1; a weak D match, TRBD2 (6 bases). V lost 3 bases to trimming and J lost 10 bases, with 14 bases between them. Germline assignment: CDR1 SGHNT and CDR2 YYREEE (reference sequence). This CDR3 is built from 13 residues. Written as DNA, the CDR3 is TGTGCCAGCAGCTCAAAAATGGGAGGCGAGCAGTTCTTC. It encodes CASSSKMGGEQFF.

Of note for this clonotype: A read error may explain this, as a much larger clone is one base away. The chain has TRBV29-1 and TRBJ2-3; 7 nucleotides agree with TRBD1. Germline lookup yields CDR1 SQVTM and CDR2 ANQGSEA. V was pared by 7 bases and J by 2 bases, with 12 bases of the junction left unmatched. The CDR3 is made up of 15 amino acids. The CDR3 protein is CSGGRDSANTDTQYF. CDR3 sequence (DNA): TGCAGCGGGGGTCGGGACAGTGCTAACACAGATACGCAGTATTTT.

This clonotype has more than one count but fewer than ten. The V and J genes are TRBV29-1 and TRBJ2-3, with TRBD2 as a possible D gene (6 bases). This CDR3 has 14 amino acids. Looked up from germline, CDR1 is SQVTM and CDR2 is ANQGSEA. Trimming pared 3 bases from V and 3 bases from J, leaving 13 bases between. The CDR3 region is CSVDHHGGTDTQYF. The CDR3 DNA is TGCAGCGTTGACCATCACGGAGGGACAGATACGCAGTATTTT.

The J gene is TRBJ2-2, the V gene TRBV7-9; no clear D. This CDR3 region has 14 residues. CDR1 is SEHNR and CDR2 is FQNEAQ in the germline V gene (reference sequence). The V and J ends lost 5 bases and 3 bases respectively, with 10 bases between them. CDR3: CASSPPGYTGELFF. The DNA for the CDR3 is TGTGCCAGCAGCCCACCGGGTTACACCGGGGAGCTGTTTTTT. The full variable domain, in which reference TRBV7-9 and TRBJ2-2 provide the parts outside the CDR3, is DTGVSQNPRHKITKRGQNVTFRCDPISEHNRLYWYRQTLGQGPEFLTYFQNEAQLEKSRLLSDRFSAERPKGSFSTLEIQRTEQGDSAMYLCASSPPGYTGELFFGEGSRLTVL.

This clonotype occurred a few times. This chain uses TRBV28 with TRBJ2-5; TRBD2 aligns across 11 bases. Germline CDR1 is MDHEN and CDR2 is SYDVKM. Trimming cost V 4 bases and J 4 bases; bases outside gene matches: 5. CDR3 length: 15 amino acids. CDR3 nucleotides: TGTGCCAGCAGTTCGCTAGCGGGGGGATCAGAGACCCAGTACTTC. This codes for CASSSLAGGSETQYF. Based on the CDR3 plus reference TRBV28 and TRBJ2-5, the full variable domain is DVKVTQSSRYLVKRTGEKVFLECVQDMDHENMFWYRQDPGLGLRLIYFSYDVKMKEKGDIPEGYSVSREKKERFSLILESASTNQTSMYLCASSSLAGGSETQYFGPGTRLLVL.

This clonotype has ten or more counts. This chain links TRBV30 with TRBJ1-6; TRBD1 might be the D (5 bases). This CDR3 is 15 amino acids long. V was pared by 0 bases and J by 5 bases, with 11 bases between. Germline assignment: CDR1 GTSNPN and CDR2 SVGIG (reference sequence). The CDR3 sequence: CAWSVVGGDNSPLHF. The DNA of the CDR3 is TGTGCCTGGAGTGTTGTGGGGGGTGATAATTCACCCCTCCACTTT. Looking up the rest from reference TRBV30 and TRBJ1-6 gives the full variable domain: SQTIHQWPATLVQPVGSPLSLECTVEGTSNPNLYWYRQAAGRGLQLLFYSVGIGQISSEVPQNLSASRPQDRQFILSSKKLLLSDSGFYLCAWSVVGGDNSPLHFGNGTRLTVT.

The rearrangement uses TRBV7-2 and TRBJ1-1, with D hard to call. Germline V gives CDR1 SGHTA, CDR2 FQGNSA. This CDR3 contains 13 residues. V was pared by 3 bases and J by 1 base, with 6 bases between. The CDR3 region is CASSFQQNTEAFF. For the CDR3, the DNA is TGTGCCAGCAGCTTCCAGCAGAACACTGAAGCTTTCTTT.

This clonotype was detected only a few times. CDR3 DNA: TGCGCCAGCAGCCAAGAGTTAGGCTCACCCCTCCACTTT. Its translation is CASSQELGSPLHF. This chain connects TRBV4-3 to TRBJ1-6; D remains unclear. CDR1 is LGHNA, CDR2 YSLEER, per germline. This CDR3 comprises 13 residues. Trimming cost V 0 bases and J 10 bases, with 7 bases left between them.

This clonotype was recorded a few times. The V and J genes are TRBV7-2 and TRBJ1-5, with D hard to call. V lost 5 bases to trimming and J lost 5 bases, with 10 bases between them. CDR3 length: 13 amino acids. Germline V gene sequence: CDR1 SGHTA, CDR2 FQGNSA. The CDR3 sequence is CASSPGPYQPQHF. In nucleotides, the CDR3 is TGTGCCAGCAGCCCCGGGCCATATCAGCCCCAGCATTTT.